The 3 T cell receptor beta chains below all came from one sample that was sequenced in a study of blood T cells in healthy people across ages. With a J-beta primer mix and a sample-barcoded 5' primer, a second PCR ran roughly 7 to 11 cycles. TCRdb fed the 5' RACE reads into MiXCR, producing one record per CDR3 protein. The sample yields around 1,500,000 distinct CDR3 sequences, 42% seen once. Material for sequencing was blood. All receptors come from a woman aged 18-29 years in good health.

This rearrangement joins TRBV7-9 to TRBJ1-4, with D possibly TRBD1 on 6 matching bases. The CDR3 totals 15 residues. Between the trimmed V and J ends, which lost 8 bases and 5 bases, there was a span of 18 bases. The germline V gene has CDR1 SEHNR and CDR2 FQNEAQ (reference sequence). CDR3 bases: TGTGCCAGCTTTAGAAAGACAGGAAAAAATGAAAAACTGTTTTTT. Protein sequence: CASFRKTGKNEKLFF.

This clonotype was detected a few times. The J gene is TRBJ1-4, the V gene TRBV4-1; D unclear. CDR1 and CDR2 (germline): MGHRA, YSYEKL. Trimming left V 3 bases short and J 10 bases short, with 18 bases between. The CDR3 sequence is 15 residues long. The CDR3 region has the DNA TGCGCCAGCAGCCAGCCCCTCGTTCTGAGCCGAAAACTGTTTTTT. It translates to CASSQPLVLSRKLFF.

The chain recombines TRBV2 with TRBJ1-1; 7 nucleotides line up with TRBD1. The germline V gene encodes CDR1 SNHLY and CDR2 FYNNEI. Germline trimming cut 9 bases from V and 4 bases from J; bases unmatched to any gene: 11. The CDR3 is 14 residues long. CDR3 loop: CARARGGLGTEAFF. The CDR3 DNA is TGTGCCAGGGCCAGGGGGGGATTGGGCACTGAAGCTTTCTTT.